The next 29 T cell receptor beta chains were all read from a single sample in a study of T cell repertoires in cytomegalovirus infection. TCRdb re-called the reads with MiXCR, one entry per CDR3 protein. The sample holds about 400,000 distinct CDR3 sequences, about a third seen once. Antigen specificity for these receptors is unknown. The sequenced sample was cultured PBMCs, obtained from culture after CMV antigen stimulation. These receptors originate from a human donor in good health (CMV status not recorded). Some clones in this sample may be carry-over from other donors' samples.

This clonotype showed up just a few times. The J gene is TRBJ2-1, the V gene TRBV7-6; no definite D call. The V gene lost 1 base and the J gene lost 8 bases, with 6 bases spanning the gap. The CDR3 length is 12 residues. CDR1 and CDR2 (germline): SGHVS, FNYEAQ. The CDR3 sequence: CASSLGVDEQFF. CDR3 in DNA: TGTGCCAGCAGCTTAGGGGTTGATGAGCAGTTCTTC.

V usage is TRBV30 and J usage is TRBJ1-5; D is ambiguous. Germline CDR1 is GTSNPN and CDR2 is SVGIG (reference sequence). With 2 bases removed from V and 0 bases from J, the gap between germline ends came to 8 bases. The CDR3 totals 14 residues. The DNA for the CDR3 is TGTGCCTGGAGTCAGACACTTAGCAATCAGCCCCAGCATTTT. Its protein product is CAWSQTLSNQPQHF.

V gene TRBV12-3 or TRBV12-4 combines with J gene TRBJ1-1; no firm D call. The CDR3 has 11 residues. The V gene lost 2 bases and the J gene lost 7 bases, with 5 bases spanning the gap. In nucleotides, the CDR3 is TGTGCCAGCAGTTTACGGTTTGAAGCTTTCTTT. Residues: CASSLRFEAFF.

The chain uses TRBV7-8 and TRBJ2-3, with 11 positions matching TRBD1. The V segment lost 5 bases and the J segment 2 bases; nucleotides outside the gene matches: 6. The CDR3 length is 16 residues. Germline V CDR1 and CDR2: SGHVS, FQNEAQ. The CDR3 DNA follows: TGTGCCAGCAGCCCCAGGGACAGGGGGTTCACAGATACGCAGTATTTT. It encodes CASSPRDRGFTDTQYF.

This clonotype has a handful of counts. The rearrangement uses TRBV10-3 and TRBJ2-1, with 10 bases aligning to TRBD2. The junction had 3 bases not matched to a gene; V was cut back by 1 base and J by 0 bases. Germline V lookup: CDR1 ENHRY, CDR2 SYGVKD. CDR3 length: 17 residues. CDR3 amino acids: CAISEYASGSSYNEQFF. The DNA of the CDR3 is TGTGCCATCAGTGAGTACGCTAGCGGGAGCTCCTACAATGAGCAGTTCTTC.

This clonotype occurred a few times. The CDR3 protein is CAWRGDEVPGLFF. Written as DNA, the CDR3 is TGTGCCTGGAGGGGGGACGAGGTACCGGGACTGTTTTTT. V is TRBV30 and J is TRBJ1-4; tentative D call: TRBD1 (5 bases). The CDR3 contains 13 residues. V lost 3 bases and J lost 13, with 18 bases in between. Germline-derived CDR1 and CDR2 are GTSNPN and SVGIG (reference sequence).

V gene TRBV20-1 combines with J gene TRBJ2-5; 7 nucleotides match TRBD1. Looked up from germline, CDR1 is DFQATT and CDR2 is SNEGSKA (reference sequence). V dropped 0 bases and J dropped 4; count of bases not matched to a gene: 11. This CDR3 has 16 amino acids. CDR3 region: CSARDPKRGPGETQYF. The CDR3 region has the DNA TGCAGTGCTAGAGACCCAAAGAGGGGGCCGGGAGAGACCCAGTACTTC.

The CDR3 protein is CSAREGRMNTEAFF. The CDR3 nucleotides are TGCAGTGCTAGAGAGGGACGGATGAACACTGAAGCTTTCTTT. The V and J genes are TRBV20-1 and TRBJ1-1, with TRBD1 as a possible D gene (5 bases). This CDR3 comprises 14 residues. Germline assignment: CDR1 DFQATT and CDR2 SNEGSKA (reference sequence). V lost 0 bases and J 0 bases, leaving 8 bases between the germline ends.

This clonotype has a handful of counts. The chain employs TRBV12-3 or TRBV12-4 and TRBJ1-3, with TRBD1 matching 7 bases. The CDR3 is 19 residues long. V shed 3 bases and J 1 base; nucleotides not matched to a gene: 15. This chain's CDR3 is CASSLRTPGTVLSGNTIYF. The CDR3 DNA reads TGTGCCAGCAGTTTGAGAACCCCGGGGACAGTCCTGTCTGGAAACACCATATATTTT.

This chain connects TRBV20-1 to TRBJ1-1; 9 bases align to TRBD1. The junction had 17 bases not matched to a gene; V was cut back by 3 bases and J by 6 bases. The CDR3 spans 17 residues. The germline gives CDR1 DFQATT, CDR2 SNEGSKA (reference sequence). This CDR3 is CSASLRGQGYKRAEAFF. Here the CDR3 DNA reads TGCAGTGCTAGTCTTAGGGGACAGGGTTACAAGAGGGCTGAAGCTTTCTTT.

This clonotype was picked up a small number of times. V usage is TRBV6-6 and J usage is TRBJ2-2; D call uncertain. This CDR3 is built from 13 residues. V gave up 8 bases and J gave up 1 base, with 8 bases separating them. Germline assignment: CDR1 MNHNY and CDR2 SVGAGI (reference sequence). The CDR3 is CASLYGNTGELFF. CDR3 sequence (DNA): TGTGCCAGCCTCTACGGGAACACCGGGGAGCTGTTTTTT.

The rearrangement joins TRBV28 to TRBJ2-7; D not certain. The germline V gene has CDR1 MDHEN and CDR2 SYDVKM. V was trimmed by 7 bases and J by 1 base, leaving 14 bases between them. CDR3 size: 14 residues. Written as DNA, the CDR3 is TGTGCCAGCAAGTCTCGTTCAGATTCCTACGAGCAGTACTTC. This encodes CASKSRSDSYEQYF.

The CDR3 spells CASSRDRGLETQYF. CDR3 DNA: TGTGCCAGCAGCCGGGACAGGGGGCTTGAGACCCAGTACTTC. The chain is built from TRBV7-2 and TRBJ2-5; 12 nucleotides match TRBD1. Germline V gene sequence: CDR1 SGHTA, CDR2 FQGNSA. The CDR3 runs 14 residues. J gave up 5 bases and V 5 bases, and 3 bases lay outside the gene matches.

This chain connects TRBV7-2 to TRBJ2-7; D possibly corresponds to TRBD1 (6 bases). V was pared by 4 bases and J by 6 bases, with 19 bases between. Germline V gives CDR1 SGHTA, CDR2 FQGNSA. The CDR3 is made up of 15 amino acids. CDR3 residues: CASSSVSGQGAEQYF. Written as DNA, the CDR3 is TGTGCCAGCAGCTCGGTATCGGGACAAGGGGCCGAGCAGTACTTC.

This clonotype was counted many times. The chain links TRBV7-8 to TRBJ1-5; no firm D call. Trimming removed 8 bases at V and 4 bases at J, with 6 bases between. This CDR3 is built from 11 residues. Germline V gene sequence: CDR1 SGHVS, CDR2 FQNEAQ. As DNA, the CDR3 is TGTGCCAGCGGGGTTAATCAGCCCCAGCATTTT. Translating gives CASGVNQPQHF.

The count of this clonotype is one. The chain combines TRBV25-1 with TRBJ2-1; D gene ambiguous. The CDR3 sequence is 16 residues long. V was trimmed by 3 bases and J by 0 bases, leaving 12 bases between them. Germline V lookup: CDR1 MGHDK, CDR2 SYGVNS. CDR3 sequence reads: CASSDRKGSSYNEQFF. The DNA for the CDR3 is TGTGCCAGCAGTGATAGGAAGGGAAGCTCCTACAATGAGCAGTTCTTC.

Details on this clonotype: The junction and the germline gene differ at one end; a read error may be behind it. This rearrangement joins TRBV28 to TRBJ1-1, with no clear D. The germline V gene encodes CDR1 MDHEN and CDR2 SYDVKM. CDR3 length: 14 residues. This CDR3 reads CASRSSGPNTEAIF. The CDR3 bases are TGTGCCAGCAGGTCTTCCGGGCCGAACACTGAAGCTATCTTT. The full variable domain, in which reference TRBV28 and TRBJ1-1 provide the parts outside the CDR3, is DVKVTQSSRYLVKRTGEKVFLECVQDMDHENMFWYRQDPGLGLRLIYFSYDVKMKEKGDIPEGYSVSREKKERFSLILESASTNQTSMYLCASRSSGPNTEAIFGQGTRLTVV.

The chain employs TRBV19 and TRBJ1-1; TRBD1 is a possible D gene (5 bases). Per germline, CDR1 LNHDA and CDR2 SQIVND (reference sequence). CDR3 size: 15 residues. Trimming stripped 4 bases from V and 1 base from J, with 13 bases between. CDR3 sequence: CASSKSGQPNTEAFF. As DNA, the CDR3 is TGTGCCAGTAGTAAGTCGGGGCAGCCGAACACTGAAGCTTTCTTT.

This clonotype was observed a handful of times. V and J are TRBV19 and TRBJ2-3; D is ambiguous. This CDR3 region has 14 residues. V was trimmed by 4 bases and J by 6 bases, leaving 14 bases between them. CDR1 LNHDA and CDR2 SQIVND come from the germline V gene (reference sequence). The CDR3 here is CASSKAQDRDTQYF. As DNA, the CDR3 is TGTGCCAGTAGTAAAGCTCAGGATCGGGATACGCAGTATTTT.

In this sample, this clonotype turned up a few times. This rearrangement joins TRBV7-2 to TRBJ2-5; 9 positions agree with TRBD2. V was clipped by 1 base and J by 8 bases; unmatched bases: 5. Germline loops: CDR1 SGHTA, CDR2 FQGNSA. The CDR3 sequence is 14 residues long. In DNA form, the CDR3 reads TGTGCCAGCAGCTTAGAAGCGGGAGGTGGTACCCAGTACTTC. Protein product: CASSLEAGGGTQYF. The variable domain in full, with the rest retrieved from reference TRBV7-2 and TRBJ2-5, is GAGVSQSPSNKVTEKGKDVELRCDPISGHTALYWYRQSLGQGLEFLIYFQGNSAPDKSGLPSDRFSAERTGGSVSTLTIQRTQQEDSAVYLCASSLEAGGGTQYFGPGTRLLVL.

This clonotype has just a few counts. The chain has TRBV11-3 and TRBJ1-1; D not certain. Trimming left V 5 bases short and J 1 base short, with 14 bases between. Germline V gene sequence: CDR1 SGHNT, CDR2 YENEEA. The CDR3 consists of 15 residues. The chain's CDR3 is CASSAYMSGNTEAFF. CDR3 sequence (DNA): TGTGCCAGCAGCGCCTACATGTCGGGGAACACTGAAGCTTTCTTT.

The CDR3 spells CASIMRLTGDNEQFF. The CDR3 bases are TGTGCCAGCATCATGCGACTAACGGGAGACAATGAGCAGTTCTTC. This chain links TRBV7-8 with TRBJ2-1; tentative D call: TRBD2 (6 bases). The CDR3 has 15 amino acids. The V end lost 7 bases, the J end lost 5 bases, and 18 bases lay between the germline ends. Germline V gives CDR1 SGHVS, CDR2 FQNEAQ. Full variable domain (outside the CDR3, taken from reference TRBV7-8 and TRBJ2-1): GAGVSQSPRYKVAKRGQDVALRCDPISGHVSLFWYQQALGQGPEFLTYFQNEAQLDKSGLPSDRFFAERPEGSVSTLKIQRTQQEDSAVYLCASIMRLTGDNEQFFGPGTRLTVL.

This clonotype appeared many times. The chain couples TRBV7-2 to TRBJ1-4, with TRBD1 as a possible D gene (6 bases). V shed 5 bases and J shed 10 bases, with 23 bases lying between them. The CDR3 consists of 16 residues. From germline, CDR1 is SGHTA and CDR2 FQGNSA. CDR3 in amino acids: CASSLPTGRKLGKLFF. The CDR3 DNA sequence: TGTGCCAGCAGCCTGCCGACAGGCCGAAAACTTGGAAAACTGTTTTTT.

The V call is TRBV5-6, the J call TRBJ1-1; D unresolved. This CDR3 is built from 12 residues. Trimming removed 0 bases at V and 11 bases at J, with 11 bases between. Germline V gives CDR1 SGHDT, CDR2 YYEEEE. CDR3 loop: CASSLAVDSAFF. The CDR3 DNA is TGTGCCAGCAGCTTGGCTGTAGACTCGGCTTTCTTT. Using reference TRBV5-6 and TRBJ1-1 for the parts outside the CDR3, the full variable domain is DAGVTQSPTHLIKTRGQQVTLRCSPKSGHDTVSWYQQALGQGPQFIFQYYEEEERQRGNFPDRFSGHQFPNYSSELNVNALLLGDSALYLCASSLAVDSAFFGQGTRLTVV.

This clonotype was detected many times. The CDR3 spells CASSQDLGRGPGNTIYF. CDR3 in DNA: TGTGCCAGCAGCCAAGATTTAGGCAGGGGGCCGGGAAACACCATATATTTT. The J gene is TRBJ1-3, the V gene TRBV4-2, with 8 positions matching TRBD1. Germline CDR1 is LGHNA and CDR2 is YNFKEQ. The J segment lost 4 bases and the V segment lost 0 bases, leaving 8 bases of the junction unmatched. This CDR3 has 17 residues.

This clonotype was counted between two and nine times. The chain links TRBV7-2 to TRBJ2-5, with 9 bases matching TRBD2. Germline V gives CDR1 SGHTA, CDR2 FQGNSA. V was pared by 1 base and J by 5 bases, with 11 bases of the junction left unmatched. This CDR3 spans 17 amino acids. CDR3 sequence: CASSLVAAGGPGETQYF. The CDR3 DNA reads as TGTGCCAGCAGCTTAGTCGCCGCGGGAGGGCCGGGTGAGACCCAGTACTTC.

This clonotype appeared a few times. The chain couples TRBV28 to TRBJ1-2; unclear D gene. The CDR3 is 12 amino acids. Trimming took 5 bases from V and 8 from J, leaving 12 bases between them. Per the germline V gene, CDR1 is MDHEN and CDR2 is SYDVKM. For the CDR3, the DNA is TGTGCCAGCAGTCCACACCCGGGGGGCTACACCTTC. It yields the protein CASSPHPGGYTF.

The V gene is TRBV7-6, the J gene TRBJ1-4; D gene ambiguous. Looked up from germline, CDR1 is SGHVS and CDR2 is FNYEAQ. Trimming left V 5 bases short and J 8 bases short, with 18 bases between. This CDR3 is built from 15 residues. The CDR3 loop is CASSAPVRGNEKLFF. The CDR3 nucleotides are TGTGCCAGCAGCGCCCCTGTCCGGGGAAACGAAAAACTGTTTTTT. Full variable domain (remainder filled in from reference TRBV7-6 and TRBJ1-4): GAGVSQSPRYKVTKRGQDVALRCDPISGHVSLYWYRQALGQGPEFLTYFNYEAQQDKSGLPNDRFSAERPEGSISTLTIQRTEQRDSAMYRCASSAPVRGNEKLFFGSGTQLSVL.

This clonotype was seen only a few times. The V gene is TRBV7-2, the J gene TRBJ1-5; unclear D gene. This CDR3 region has 13 residues. Germline CDR1 SGHTA, CDR2 FQGNSA. The V gene lost 1 base and the J gene lost 7 bases, with 8 bases spanning the gap. The CDR3 protein is CASSLDGYQPQHF. CDR3 nucleotide sequence: TGTGCCAGCAGCTTAGACGGGTACCAGCCCCAGCATTTT.